This TCR beta chain was identified in a study of blood T cell repertoires in COVID-19. Study in general: T cells, B-cell-depleted T cells, or PBMCs provided the cDNA or gDNA that served as material.

Sequencing used immunoSEQ multiplex PCR; TCRdb keeps in-frame clones, though not all of them. The sample carries under 350,000 clones, 80% to 90% recorded once. Germline V lookup: CDR1 LNHDA, CDR2 SQIVND (reference sequence). This CDR3 is 15 amino acids long. V lost 8 bases to trimming and J lost 10 bases; unmatched junction nucleotides: 11. This clone showed up just a few times. The chain has TRBV19 and TRBJ1-6; TRBD1 matches 10 bases. The specimen sequenced was peripheral blood. The source is a man aged 35 to 55 with acute or convalescent COVID-19. This chain's CDR3 is CASQRDRGERSPLHF. CDR3 in DNA: TGTGCCAGTCAAAGGGACAGGGGAGAGCGGTCACCCCTCCACTTT.